Sequencing of this T cell receptor (beta chain) was carried out in a study of cytomegalovirus exposure and HLA in healthy donors. Study-level information: Earlier, about 179 million T cells were analyzed, and some 120 million unique TCR beta sequences were found among them.

A note on this clone: Its antigen is undetermined.

Study-wide results and limits: In an earlier analysis, most TCR beta V segments were productive about 87% or about 30% of the time. Information on immune exposure was restricted to one variable (CMV serostatus). An analysis that was carried out later associated fewer than 20,000 TCR beta sequences with HLA alleles at 0.05 false discovery rate.

With 60 Vbeta and 13 Jbeta primers, the PCR was carried out. Some clones are missing from TCRdb's copy, which holds only in-frame ones; the method was immunoSEQ multiplex PCR. This sample has 150,000 or so clones, with 85% found just once. What was sequenced was PBMCs. This TCR came from a woman between 18 and 29 years old in good health and CMV-seronegative.

CDR3 nucleotide sequence: TGTGCCAGCAGCTTGGGACTAGCGGAGTACAATGAGCAGTTCTTC. It specifies CASSLGLAEYNEQFF. The chain recombines TRBV7-3 with TRBJ2-1; 11 bases map to TRBD2. The CDR3 spans 15 residues. J lost 4 bases, V lost 3 bases, and 2 bases had no gene match. Germline CDR1 is SGHTA and CDR2 is FQGTGA.